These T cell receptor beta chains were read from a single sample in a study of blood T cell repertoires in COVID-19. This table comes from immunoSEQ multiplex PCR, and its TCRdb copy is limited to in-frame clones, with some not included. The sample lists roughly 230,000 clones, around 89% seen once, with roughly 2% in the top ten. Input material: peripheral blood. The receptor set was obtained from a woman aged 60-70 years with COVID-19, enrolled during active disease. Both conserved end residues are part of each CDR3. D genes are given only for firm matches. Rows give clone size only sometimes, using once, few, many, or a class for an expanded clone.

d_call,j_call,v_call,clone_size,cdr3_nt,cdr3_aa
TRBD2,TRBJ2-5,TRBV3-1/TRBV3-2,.,TGTGCCAGCAGCCATACTCGGGGAGCGGGGGGGCTTGAAGAGACCCAGTACTTC,CASSHTRGAGGLEETQYF
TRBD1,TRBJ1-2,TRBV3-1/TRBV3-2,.,TGTGCCAGCAGCCAAAGAGGCTCCCGGCAGGGGGGTGGCTACACCTTC,CASSQRGSRQGGGYTF
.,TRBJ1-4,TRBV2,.,TGTGCCAGCAAGGGAGTCGCGGAAAAACTGTTTTTT,CASKGVAEKLFF
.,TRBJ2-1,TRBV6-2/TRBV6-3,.,TGTGCCAGCAGTCCCGACACGTACAATGAGCAGTTCTTC,CASSPDTYNEQFF
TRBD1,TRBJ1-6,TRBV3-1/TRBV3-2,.,TGTGCCAGCAGCCAAGTCTCAGGGGGCAGTAATTCACCCCTCCACTTT,CASSQVSGGSNSPLHF
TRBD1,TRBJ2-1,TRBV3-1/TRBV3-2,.,TGTGCCAGCAGCCAAGATCCGGGACAGGGGGCTTGGAATGAGCAGTTCTTC,CASSQDPGQGAWNEQFF
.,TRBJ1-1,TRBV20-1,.,TGCAGTGCTAGGAAGGGGACTGAAGCTTTCTTT,CSARKGTEAFF
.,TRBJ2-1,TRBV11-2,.,TGTGCCAGCAGCCTGCCTAGTATCGATGAGCAGTTCTTC,CASSLPSIDEQFF
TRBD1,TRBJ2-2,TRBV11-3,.,TGTGCCAGCAGCTTAGACGGGACAGGGAGGACCGGGGAGCTGTTTTTT,CASSLDGTGRTGELFF
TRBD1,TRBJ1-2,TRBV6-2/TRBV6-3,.,TGTGCCAGCAGTTACAACCCAGGGGGCGACTATGGCTACACCTTC,CASSYNPGGDYGYTF
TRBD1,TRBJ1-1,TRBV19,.,TGTGCCAGTAGTATAGATGGGAGACAGGGACGCGCTTTCTTT,CASSIDGRQGRAFF
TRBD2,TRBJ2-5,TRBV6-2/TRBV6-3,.,TGTGCCAGCAGTCGGACTAGCGGGGGGCAAGAGACCCAGTACTTC,CASSRTSGGQETQYF
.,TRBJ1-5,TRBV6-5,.,TGTGCCAGCAGTTACTCGAGCAGGGGAAATCAGCCCCAGCATTTT,CASSYSSRGNQPQHF
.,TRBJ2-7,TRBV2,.,TGTGCCAGCAGTGAAGATCTCGGGACTGACTACGAGCAGTACTTC,CASSEDLGTDYEQYF
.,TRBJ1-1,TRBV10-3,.,TGTGCCATCAGTGGAATCATAGGAATCCCGCAGGGCGCGAACACTGAAGCTTTCTTT,CAISGIIGIPQGANTEAFF
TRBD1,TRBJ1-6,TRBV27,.,TGTGCCAGCAGTGATAACAGGGGGTTTAATTCACCCCTCCACTTT,CASSDNRGFNSPLHF
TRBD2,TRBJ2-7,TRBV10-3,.,TGTGCCATCAGTGGGAGTAGCGGGGGCCCTCGATTCTACGAGCAGTACTTC,CAISGSSGGPRFYEQYF
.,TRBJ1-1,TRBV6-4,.,TGTGCCAGCAGACAGTTCATGAACACTGAAGCTTTCTTT,CASRQFMNTEAFF
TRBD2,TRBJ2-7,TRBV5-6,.,TGTGCCAGCAGAGCCGGACTAGCGGGGTCCTACGAGCAGTACTTC,CASRAGLAGSYEQYF
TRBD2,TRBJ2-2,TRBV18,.,TGTGCCAGCTCACCAATAGCGGGGGGCGACACCGGGGAGCTGTTTTTT,CASSPIAGGDTGELFF
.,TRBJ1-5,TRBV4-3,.,TGCGCCAGCAGCCAAGACTTAGGCCAGGGGAACCAGCCCCAGCATTTT,CASSQDLGQGNQPQHF
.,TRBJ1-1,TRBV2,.,TGTGCCAGCAGTGAAATGCATGAGGCTTTCTTT,CASSEMHEAFF
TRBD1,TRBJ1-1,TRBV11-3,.,TGTGCCAGCAGCCGTACAGGGGACACTGAAGCTTTCTTT,CASSRTGDTEAFF
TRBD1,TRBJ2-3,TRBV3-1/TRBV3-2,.,TGTGCCAGCAGCCACATACACCGGGACAGGGGCACAGATACGCAGTATTTT,CASSHIHRDRGTDTQYF
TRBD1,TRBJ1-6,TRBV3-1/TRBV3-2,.,TGTGCCAGCAGCCAAGCTTCAGGGGGCGTATCACCCCTCCACTTT,CASSQASGGVSPLHF
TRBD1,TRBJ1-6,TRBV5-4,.,TGTGCCAGCAGCTTGGGCAGGGGGTATCGTTCACCCCTCCACTTT,CASSLGRGYRSPLHF
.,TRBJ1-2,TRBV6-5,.,TGTGCCAGCAGTACCGGGGACTATGGCTACACCTTC,CASSTGDYGYTF
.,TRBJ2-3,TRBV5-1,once,TGCGCCAGCAGCTTGAAGGCTAGCGCCGGCACAGATACGCAGTATTTT,CASSLKASAGTDTQYF
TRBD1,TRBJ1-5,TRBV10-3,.,TGTGCCATCAGTATGGACAGGGGGCATCAGCCCCAGCATTTT,CAISMDRGHQPQHF
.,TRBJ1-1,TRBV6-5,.,TGTGCCAGCAGTTACCAGGGTCAGCGGGCTGAAGCTTTCTTT,CASSYQGQRAEAFF
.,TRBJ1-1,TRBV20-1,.,TGCAGTGCTAGTTACACGGGGGACCTTGAAGCTTTCTTT,CSASYTGDLEAFF
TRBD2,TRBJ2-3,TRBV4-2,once,TGTGCCAGCAGCCAAGAAGCGGGGGGGCCAGATACGCAGTATTTT,CASSQEAGGPDTQYF
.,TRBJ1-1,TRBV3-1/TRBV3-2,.,TGTGCCAGCAGCCAAATACAGGGTGGCACTGAAGCTTTCTTT,CASSQIQGGTEAFF
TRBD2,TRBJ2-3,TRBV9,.,TGTGCCAGCAGCGTAGGCTCTAGCGGGGGCACAGATACGCAGTATTTT,CASSVGSSGGTDTQYF
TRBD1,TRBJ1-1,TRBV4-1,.,TGCGCCAGCAGCCAAAGAAAGGGAGACAGGGGCGAACTGAACACTGAAGCTTTCTTT,CASSQRKGDRGELNTEAFF
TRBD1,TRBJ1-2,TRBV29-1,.,TGCAGCGTGAGACCGGGACAGGGGTCGAGTGGCTACACCTTC,CSVRPGQGSSGYTF
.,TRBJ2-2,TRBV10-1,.,TGCGCCAGCAGGACCGGGTCCGGGGAGCTGTTTTTT,CASRTGSGELFF
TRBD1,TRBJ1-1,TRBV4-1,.,TGCGCCAGCAGCCTTCGGACAGGTGCGAACACTGAAGCTTTCTTT,CASSLRTGANTEAFF
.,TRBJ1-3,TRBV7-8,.,TGTGCCAGCAGCTTAGTCGGCGGGACTGGAAACACCATATATTTT,CASSLVGGTGNTIYF
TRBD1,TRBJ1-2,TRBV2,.,TGTGCCAAAATAGGGAACCGGGACAGGGAGAACTATGGCTACACCTTC,CAKIGNRDRENYGYTF
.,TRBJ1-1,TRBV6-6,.,TGTGCCAGCAGTTCAAGCACCAACACTGAAGCTTTCTTT,CASSSSTNTEAFF
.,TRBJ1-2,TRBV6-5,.,TGTGCCAGCAGTTACTCGCGGCAGCTTTATGGCTACACCTTC,CASSYSRQLYGYTF
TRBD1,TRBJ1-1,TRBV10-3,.,TGTGCCATCAGTGGATCGGACAGGGAGTTCACTGAAGCTTTCTTT,CAISGSDREFTEAFF
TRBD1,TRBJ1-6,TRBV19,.,TGTGCCAGTGACAGGGGACTTAATTCACCCCTCCACTTT,CASDRGLNSPLHF
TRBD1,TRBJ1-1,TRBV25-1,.,TGTGCCAGCAGTGTAGCAGGGGGCGGCACTGAAGCTTTCTTT,CASSVAGGGTEAFF
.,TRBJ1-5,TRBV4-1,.,TGCGCCAGCAGCCAAGATCAGGGGCAACAGCCCCAGCATTTT,CASSQDQGQQPQHF
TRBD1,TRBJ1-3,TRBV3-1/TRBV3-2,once,TGTGCCAGCAGCCAAGAATCGACAGGGGGCGATGGAAACACCATATATTTT,CASSQESTGGDGNTIYF